A single T cell receptor (beta chain) is shown here with its context. The antigen remains unidentified. The data were obtained in a study of a mutant IDH1 vaccine in newly diagnosed glioma. The protocol was immunoSEQ multiplex PCR, while the TCRdb copy is restricted to in-frame clones and leaves out a portion. The table lists about 84,000 clones, approximately 75% of them singletons. Time point meaning: week 47, end of study. Doses comprised 300 ug of mutant IDH1 20-mer peptide each, plus topical imiquimod. The clonotype comes from a man aged 35 to 55 with glioma. Sequenced material: PBMCs, taken from a glioma patient whose treatment included an IDH1 peptide vaccine.

The CDR3 here is CASSSFSAGNTEAFF. Written as DNA, the CDR3 is TGTGCCAGCAGCTCCTTCTCGGCAGGGAACACTGAAGCTTTCTTT. This chain uses TRBV7-8 with TRBJ1-1; D unresolved. Germline CDR1 SGHVS, CDR2 FQNEAQ. CDR3 length equals 15 residues. The V gene lost 4 bases and the J gene lost 1 base, with 13 bases spanning the gap.